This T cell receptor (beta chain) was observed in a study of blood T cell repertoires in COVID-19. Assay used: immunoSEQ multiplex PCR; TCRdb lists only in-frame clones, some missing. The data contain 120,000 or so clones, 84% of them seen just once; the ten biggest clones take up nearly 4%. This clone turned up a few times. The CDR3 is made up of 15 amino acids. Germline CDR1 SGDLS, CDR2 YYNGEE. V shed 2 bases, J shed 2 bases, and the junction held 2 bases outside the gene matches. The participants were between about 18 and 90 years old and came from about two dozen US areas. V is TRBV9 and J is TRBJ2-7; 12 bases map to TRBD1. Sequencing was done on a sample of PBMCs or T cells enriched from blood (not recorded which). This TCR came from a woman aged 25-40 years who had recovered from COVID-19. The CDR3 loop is CASSVRDRGPYEQYF. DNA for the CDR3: TGTGCCAGCAGCGTCCGGGACAGGGGGCCCTACGAGCAGTACTTC.